Listed below are T cell receptor beta chains from one sample, sequenced in a study of technical replicates of blood from several donors. This table comes from immunoSEQ multiplex PCR, and its TCRdb copy is limited to in-frame clones, with some not included. The table has approximately 76,000 clones, 80% to 90% seen once; the top ten hold roughly 4.5%. The sequencing input was PBMCs. All receptors come from a human donor in good health. Some clones in this sample may be carry-over from other donors' samples. Each CDR3 is given with its conserved first and last residue. A D gene is named only where the DNA matches it firmly. Clone size, where shown, is once, few, many, or a class for clones that have expanded.

DNA: TGTGCCAGCAGCTTAGCGACAGGGTCCAACGTCCTGACTTTC
CDR3: CASSLATGSNVLTF
V: TRBV7-9
D: TRBD1
size: .
J: TRBJ2-6

DNA: TGTGCCAGCAGTCCCCAGGGACAGGGCAATCAGCCCCAGCATTTT
CDR3: CASSPQGQGNQPQHF
V: TRBV28
D: TRBD1
size: .
J: TRBJ1-5

DNA: TGTGCCAGCAGTCAACAGGGTTTAACTGAAGCTTTCTTT
CDR3: CASSQQGLTEAFF
V: TRBV6-5
D: .
size: .
J: TRBJ1-1

DNA: TGTGCCAGTACCACCACTGCAGGGGGTCTCCTCTCTGGGGCCAACGTCCTGACTTTC
CDR3: CASTTTAGGLLSGANVLTF
V: TRBV19
D: TRBD1
size: few
J: TRBJ2-6

DNA: TGTGCCAGCAGTTTATCGGTAGCGGGGGTTTCAGAGACCCAGTACTTC
CDR3: CASSLSVAGVSETQYF
V: TRBV27
D: TRBD2
size: few
J: TRBJ2-5

DNA: TGTGCCAGCAGCTTGGGCTCTCCACTCTACGAGCAGTACTTC
CDR3: CASSLGSPLYEQYF
V: TRBV5-5
D: .
size: .
J: TRBJ2-7

DNA: TGTGCCAGAAGCCGGATTGGGGGGGACAGGGTTCACTATGGCTACACCTTC
CDR3: CARSRIGGDRVHYGYTF
V: TRBV5-3
D: TRBD1
size: .
J: TRBJ1-2

DNA: TGTGCCAGCAGTGACTCGGGCCACCAGGAGCAGTTCTTC
CDR3: CASSDSGHQEQFF
V: TRBV6-4
D: .
size: .
J: TRBJ2-1

DNA: TGTGCCAGCAGCTTAGCGGGGAGGAACACTGAAGCTTTCTTT
CDR3: CASSLAGRNTEAFF
V: TRBV13
D: .
size: .
J: TRBJ1-1

DNA: TGCAGCGTGGGACAGGCGAACACTGAAGCTTTCTTT
CDR3: CSVGQANTEAFF
V: TRBV29-1
D: TRBD1
size: few
J: TRBJ1-1

DNA: TGTGCCAGCAGCCATACTAGCGGGAGGCGGACCGGGGAGCTGTTTTTT
CDR3: CASSHTSGRRTGELFF
V: TRBV9
D: TRBD2
size: .
J: TRBJ2-2

DNA: TGCGCCAGCAGCTTGAGAGGATATTATGGACTAGTGAGGCTGGAGACCCAGTACTTC
CDR3: CASSLRGYYGLVRLETQYF
V: TRBV5-1
D: TRBD2
size: .
J: TRBJ2-5

DNA: TGTGCCAGCAGCTTGGAGGGGCTAGCGGGAGCAGATACGCAGTATTTT
CDR3: CASSLEGLAGADTQYF
V: TRBV5-4
D: TRBD2
size: once
J: TRBJ2-3

DNA: TGTGCCAGCAGTGTGACAGGGCTCTACGAGCAGTACTTC
CDR3: CASSVTGLYEQYF
V: TRBV6-5
D: TRBD1
size: .
J: TRBJ2-7

DNA: TGTGCCAGCAGCTTAGAACCCACAGCCTCCTACGAGCAGTACTTC
CDR3: CASSLEPTASYEQYF
V: TRBV7-2
D: .
size: .
J: TRBJ2-7

DNA: TGTGCCAGCAGGGAAGGGGATGGCTACACCTTC
CDR3: CASREGDGYTF
V: TRBV5-5
D: .
size: .
J: TRBJ1-2

DNA: TGTGCCGCGGAAAGGGGTCGGGACGAGCAGTACTTC
CDR3: CAAERGRDEQYF
V: TRBV25-1
D: .
size: .
J: TRBJ2-7

DNA: TGTGCCAGCAGCCAAGGACAGGGGGCGGGCTATGGCTACACCTTC
CDR3: CASSQGQGAGYGYTF
V: TRBV4-2
D: TRBD1
size: .
J: TRBJ1-2

DNA: TGCGCCAGCAGCCCACAGGGGCCAAGGACTGAAGCTTTCTTT
CDR3: CASSPQGPRTEAFF
V: TRBV4-1
D: TRBD1
size: .
J: TRBJ1-1

DNA: TGCAGCTCCAGAGCGGGAGGCACAGATACGCAGTATTTT
CDR3: CSSRAGGTDTQYF
V: TRBV29-1
D: TRBD2
size: .
J: TRBJ2-3

DNA: TGTGCCAGCAGGTTGTCGCTAATGGGACAGAACGAGGGCTACACCTTC
CDR3: CASRLSLMGQNEGYTF
V: TRBV2
D: TRBD1
size: .
J: TRBJ1-2

DNA: TGTGCCAGCAGCCAAGAGTTCGCTAGCGGGCCCGACAATGAGCAGTTCTTC
CDR3: CASSQEFASGPDNEQFF
V: TRBV4-2
D: TRBD2
size: .
J: TRBJ2-1

DNA: TGTGCCAGCAGCTCGGGACAGGGGGACACAGATACGCAGTATTTT
CDR3: CASSSGQGDTDTQYF
V: TRBV7-9
D: TRBD1
size: .
J: TRBJ2-3